This passage covers 18 T cell receptor beta chains from one sample sequenced in a study of T cell responses to AZD1222 COVID-19 vaccine. Sequencing used immunoSEQ multiplex PCR; TCRdb keeps in-frame clones, though not all of them. The data contain 77,000 or so clones, around 90% of them singletons. This specimen was peripheral blood, taken 28 days after the second AZD1222 dose. These receptor sequences come from an adult who received the AZD1222 COVID-19 vaccine.

The V gene is TRBV9, the J gene TRBJ2-1; 7 bases align to TRBD2. The CDR3 is made up of 16 amino acids. V shed 0 bases and J 2 bases; nucleotides not matched to a gene: 5. The germline CDR1 and CDR2 sequences are SGDLS and YYNGEE. Written as DNA, the CDR3 is TGTGCCAGCAGCGTAGATAACGGGAGGCCCTACAATGAGCAGTTCTTC. Protein product: CASSVDNGRPYNEQFF. Full variable domain (remainder filled in from reference TRBV9 and TRBJ2-1): DSGVTQTPKHLITATGQRVTLRCSPRSGDLSVYWYQQSLDQGLQFLIQYYNGEERAKGNILERFSAQQFPDLHSELNLSSLELGDSALYFCASSVDNGRPYNEQFFGPGTRLTVL.

The chain couples TRBV27 to TRBJ2-1, with D hard to call. This CDR3 contains 16 residues. V lost 2 bases and J lost 0, with 11 bases in between. Germline V gene data show CDR1 as MNHEY and CDR2 as SMNVEV (reference sequence). Written as DNA, the CDR3 is TGTGCCAGCAGTTTACAAACTATCCGCTCCTACAATGAGCAGTTCTTC. Its translation is CASSLQTIRSYNEQFF.

CDR3 sequence reads: CASSPFRGDSGANVLTF. The CDR3 DNA sequence: TGTGCCAGCAGCCCCTTTCGGGGAGACTCTGGGGCCAACGTCCTGACTTTC. The chain has TRBV7-6 and TRBJ2-6; TRBD2 is a possible D gene (5 bases). The germline gives CDR1 SGHVS, CDR2 FNYEAQ. This CDR3 region has 17 residues. Deletions cut 5 bases from V and 0 bases from J, with 14 bases between.

The chain carries TRBV7-9 and TRBJ2-3; 7 bases agree with TRBD2. Germline CDR1 SEHNR, CDR2 FQNEAQ (reference sequence). CDR3 size: 16 residues. V shed 5 bases, J shed 8 bases, and the junction held 16 bases outside the gene matches. For the CDR3, the DNA is TGTGCCAGCAGCCCAAGACTAGCCGAGGAATCTGTTACGCAGTATTTT. This codes for CASSPRLAEESVTQYF.

This clone was picked up one time. The V call is TRBV11-2, the J call TRBJ2-7; perhaps D is TRBD1 or TRBD2 (6 bases each). Between the trimmed V and J ends, which lost 5 bases and 5 bases, there was a span of 19 bases. The CDR3 is 15 amino acids. Germline CDR1 is SGHAT and CDR2 is FQNNGV. CDR3 in DNA: TGTGCCAGCAGCAAGGTTGGAGGAGGGGGGAACGAGCAGTACTTC. Residues: CASSKVGGGGNEQYF.

The V call is TRBV30, the J call TRBJ2-3, with D unclear. Germline CDR1 GTSNPN, CDR2 SVGIG (reference sequence). The CDR3 loop spans 16 amino acids. With 5 bases removed from V and 0 bases from J, the gap between germline ends came to 18 bases. This chain's CDR3 is CAWGLPGRPSTDTQYF. The DNA of the CDR3 is TGTGCCTGGGGGTTACCCGGGCGGCCTAGCACAGATACGCAGTATTTT.

This chain links TRBV5-4 with TRBJ2-5, with 9 bases identical to TRBD2. V shed 4 bases and J 2 bases; nucleotides not matched to a gene: 9. CDR1 and CDR2 from the germline V gene are SGHNT and YYREEE (reference sequence). CDR3 length: 16 residues. CDR3 nucleotides: TGTGCCAGCAGCCTCCCTAGCGGGGAGTTACAAGAGACCCAGTACTTC. Residues: CASSLPSGELQETQYF.

The chain has TRBV29-1 and TRBJ2-7, with no clear D. The CDR3 is made up of 11 amino acids. V lost 4 bases and J lost 0, with 4 bases in between. In germline, CDR1 is SQVTM, CDR2 ANQGSEA. This CDR3 is CSVVYSYEQYF. The CDR3 nucleotides are TGCAGCGTTGTCTACTCCTACGAGCAGTACTTC.

The chain carries TRBV19 and TRBJ2-7, with 7 positions matching TRBD1. With V trimmed by 10 bases and J by 3 bases, 9 bases remained unmatched. CDR1 and CDR2 from the germline V gene are LNHDA and SQIVND (reference sequence). The CDR3 is 13 amino acids. DNA for the CDR3: TGTGCCATTTCGGGACAGATACACTACGAGCAGTACTTC. Its translation is CAISGQIHYEQYF.

The chain combines TRBV3-1 (or the pseudogene TRBV3-2) with TRBJ2-5; D unclear. CDR1 is LGHDT and CDR2 is YNNKEL in the germline V gene (reference sequence). The germline V and J ends were trimmed by 0 bases and 5 bases, with 10 bases remaining between them. This CDR3 is built from 14 residues. The CDR3: CASSQDSPGETQYF. In DNA form, the CDR3 reads TGTGCCAGCAGCCAAGATTCGCCTGGGGAGACCCAGTACTTC.

The chain combines TRBV29-1 with TRBJ2-7; TRBD2 is a possible D gene (6 bases). Germline V gene data show CDR1 as SQVTM and CDR2 as ANQGSEA. V lost 3 bases and J lost 2, with 20 bases in between. The CDR3 covers 16 residues. The CDR3 loop reads CSVEGVRRGLTYEQYF. For the CDR3, the DNA is TGCAGCGTTGAGGGAGTCCGGCGGGGCTTGACCTACGAGCAGTACTTC.

CDR3 amino acids: CASSYIPGLSTDTQYF. CDR3 DNA sequence: TGTGCCAGCAGTTATATACCAGGGCTTAGCACAGATACGCAGTATTTT. V and J are TRBV6-2 or TRBV6-3 and TRBJ2-3; weak D call: TRBD1 (5 bases). This CDR3 has 16 residues. Trimming stripped 3 bases from V and 0 bases from J, with 13 bases between. Germline CDR1 and CDR2: MNHEY and SVGEGT.

V is TRBV2 and J is TRBJ2-3, with 9 bases matching TRBD2. The trim removed 5 bases at V and 5 bases at J, leaving 8 bases unmatched. This CDR3 spans 15 amino acids. The germline CDR1 and CDR2 sequences are SNHLY and FYNNEI. The DNA of the CDR3 is TGTGCCAGCAGTACGCCGGGACTAGCTATAGATACGCAGTATTTT. As protein: CASSTPGLAIDTQYF.

This rearrangement joins TRBV28 to TRBJ2-1, with D possibly being TRBD1 or TRBD2 (6 bases each). Deletions cut 7 bases from V and 0 bases from J, with 10 bases between. The CDR3 runs 14 residues. CDR1 MDHEN and CDR2 SYDVKM come from the germline V gene. For the CDR3, the DNA is TGTGCCAGCAAAGGGGGGATCTCCTACAATGAGCAGTTCTTC. Its protein is CASKGGISYNEQFF.

The chain couples TRBV6-5 to TRBJ1-2; TRBD1 agrees at 8 bases. This CDR3 is 12 amino acids long. Germline V gene lookup returns CDR1 MNHEY and CDR2 SVGAGI. The V segment lost 10 bases and the J segment 12 bases; nucleotides outside the gene matches: 13. CDR3 sequence reads: CAIPDQGAVHTF. CDR3 nucleotides: TGTGCCATCCCCGACCAGGGGGCAGTTCACACCTTC.

The chain joins TRBV15 to TRBJ2-1, with 7 bases that match TRBD1. V gave up 3 bases and J gave up 5 bases; unmatched junction bases: 7. The CDR3 covers 15 residues. From germline, CDR1 is LNHNV and CDR2 YYDKDF (reference sequence). The DNA for the CDR3 is TGTGCCACCAGCAGGGCTAGGGGGCCTAACAATGAGCAGTTCTTC. Its protein is CATSRARGPNNEQFF.

The chain carries TRBV27 and TRBJ1-4; D is unresolved. V was clipped by 8 bases and J by 4 bases, with 11 bases between them. The CDR3 runs 13 residues. Germline CDR1 and CDR2: MNHEY and SMNVEV (reference sequence). In DNA form, the CDR3 reads TGTGCCAGCTCCGACTGGGGTAATGAAAAACTGTTTTTT. It yields the protein CASSDWGNEKLFF.

The chain couples TRBV18 to TRBJ1-4, with a possible D match to TRBD1 (6 bases). Germline V gene sequence: CDR1 KGHSH, CDR2 LQKENI. This CDR3 region has 14 residues. Trimming took off 6 bases at V and 7 bases at J, with 15 bases between the two ends. In DNA, the CDR3 is TGTGCCAGCTCTCGAGGGGGGGAGCGTGAAAAACTGTTTTTT. Amino acids: CASSRGGEREKLFF.